This T cell receptor beta chain was found in a study of T cell repertoires in cytomegalovirus infection. Study information: It can be stated that public TCR beta signatures indicated CMV infection as well as a matching HLA type.

The CDR3 length is 14 residues. The germline V gene has CDR1 DFQATT and CDR2 SNEGSKA (reference sequence). Trimming stripped 6 bases from V and 0 bases from J, with 15 bases between. Study-wide points: Across the ex vivo response, the dominant clonotypes were HLA-C-restricted CMV-specific TCR beta clonotypes.

About this clonotype itself: Its antigen is not known.

TCRdb passed the reads through MiXCR, listing each CDR3 protein once. The data show about 490,000 distinct CDR3 sequences, around 11% seen once. This clonotype was obtained from a human donor in good health (CMV status not recorded). Some clones in this sample may be carry-over from other donors' samples. The chain uses TRBV20-1 and TRBJ2-7; maybe TRBD2 (5 bases). Sequencing used PBMCs. The CDR3 sequence is CSAKRRVGSYEQYF. Here the CDR3 DNA reads TGCAGTGCCAAGAGGCGGGTTGGCTCCTACGAGCAGTACTTC.